The source of this TCR beta chain is a study of cytomegalovirus exposure and HLA in healthy donors. Trimming at V came to 8 bases and at J to 6 bases, leaving 8 bases not matched to a gene. The CDR3 is 14 residues long. Germline lookup yields CDR1 SGHTA and CDR2 FQGTGA. Study results and caveats: Cytomegalovirus status was reportedly diagnosed by the classifier with high sensitivity and specificity. TCR beta sequences reportedly predicted most subjects' HLA-A and HLA-B alleles accurately.

Notes on this clone: Its antigen is still unknown.

Vbeta (60) and Jbeta (13) primers were used in the PCR. Clones were sequenced by immunoSEQ multiplex PCR, and TCRdb holds only the in-frame ones, with some missing. The table lists about 130,000 clones, 78% of them singletons. Sequenced material: PBMCs. The origin of this receptor is a man in his forties in good health and CMV-seronegative. J is TRBJ2-1 and V is TRBV7-3; TRBD1 aligns across 9 bases. The CDR3: CASSYRDRVNEQFF. CDR3 in DNA: TGTGCCAGCTCGTACCGGGACAGGGTCAATGAGCAGTTCTTC.